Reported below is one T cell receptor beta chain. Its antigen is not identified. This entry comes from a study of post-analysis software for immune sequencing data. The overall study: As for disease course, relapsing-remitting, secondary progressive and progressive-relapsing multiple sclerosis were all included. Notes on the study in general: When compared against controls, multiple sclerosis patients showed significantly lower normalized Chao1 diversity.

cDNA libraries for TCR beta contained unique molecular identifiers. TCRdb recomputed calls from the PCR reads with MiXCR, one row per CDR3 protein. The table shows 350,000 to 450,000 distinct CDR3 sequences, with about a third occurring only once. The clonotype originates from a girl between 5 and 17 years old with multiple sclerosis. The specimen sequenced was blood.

Here the CDR3 DNA reads TGCAGTGCCATTAGCGGGGGGGGCCCAGAGACCCAGTACTTC. Encoded protein: CSAISGGGPETQYF. This rearrangement joins TRBV20-1 to TRBJ2-5; TRBD2 matches at 11 bases. Germline trimming cut 6 bases from V and 4 bases from J; bases unmatched to any gene: 7. This CDR3 is built from 14 residues. Germline values: CDR1 DFQATT, CDR2 SNEGSKA (reference sequence).